The subject of this entry is one T cell receptor (beta chain). What it binds is not known. The CDR3 is 16 residues long. From germline, CDR1 is LGHNA and CDR2 YNFKEQ. Trimming at V came to 0 bases and at J to 0 bases, leaving 3 bases not matched to a gene. The data derive from a study of cytomegalovirus exposure and HLA in healthy donors. PCR used 60 Vbeta primers and 13 Jbeta primers. Sequencing was performed with immunoSEQ multiplex PCR; in TCRdb, only in-frame clones are kept and a portion is missing. Of about 190,000 clones in the sample, 84% were seen once. Study-level findings and limits: The listing of some 170 TCR beta chains classed them as cytomegalovirus-associated. Confirmation was obtained in vitro that three CMV-associated chains are specific for CMV antigens. Prior analysis indicated that the majority of TCR beta V segments exhibited productivity approximately 90% or approximately 30% of the time. A missense variant in DCLRE1C was later tied to TCR beta V- and J-gene trimming.

The TCR originated in a woman between 45 and 65 years old in good health and CMV-seropositive. The sample was PBMCs. The chain combines TRBV4-2 with TRBJ1-2; 8 bases are a match to TRBD1. The CDR3 loop is CASSQDRTGTNYGYTF. The CDR3 region has the DNA TGTGCCAGCAGCCAAGATCGGACAGGGACTAACTATGGCTACACCTTC.